The 4 T cell receptor beta chains in this list originate from one sample, sequenced in a study of CD8+CD57+ T cells in acquired aplastic anemia. TCR beta VDJ and CDR3 profiles were obtained from a genomic DNA template. Each CDR3 protein gets one entry after TCRdb re-called the reads with MiXCR. This sample has approximately 190,000 distinct CDR3 sequences, with around 65% found just once. The sample consisted of sorted CD4+, CD8+, or CD8+CD57+ T cells (not recorded which) from PBMCs. These receptors all come from a human donor with severe aplastic anemia or a healthy control (not recorded which).

The CDR3 DNA reads as TGTGCCAGCAGCTTAGGGGCGGGTGAAAAACTGTTTTTT. Its protein product is CASSLGAGEKLFF. This chain uses TRBV7-8 with TRBJ1-4; D is unclear. There are 13 residues in the CDR3. Per germline, CDR1 SGHVS and CDR2 FQNEAQ. V lost 1 base and J lost 7, with 7 bases in between.

The chain couples TRBV19 to TRBJ1-5; D not certain. V dropped 5 bases and J dropped 0 bases, with 11 bases sitting between them. Per germline, CDR1 LNHDA and CDR2 SQIVND (reference sequence). The CDR3 covers 15 residues. The CDR3 DNA reads as TGTGCCAGTAGTCCGGGAGGGCATAGCAATCAGCCCCAGCATTTT. This sequence encodes CASSPGGHSNQPQHF.

The V gene is TRBV5-4, the J gene TRBJ2-7; D uncertain. V was shortened by 0 bases and J by 5 bases, with 9 bases between the two germline ends. Germline CDR1 SGHNT, CDR2 YYREEE (reference sequence). This CDR3 comprises 13 residues. In DNA form, the CDR3 reads TGTGCCAGCAGCTTGGGCCCTGAGGACGAGCAGTACTTC. Translating gives CASSLGPEDEQYF.

This clonotype was observed a few times. The rearrangement uses TRBV25-1 and TRBJ2-1; tentatively, D is TRBD1 or TRBD2 (6 bases each). Germline lookup yields CDR1 MGHDK and CDR2 SYGVNS. This CDR3 region has 16 residues. Trimming removed 5 bases at V and 3 bases at J, with 17 bases between. In DNA form, the CDR3 reads TGTGCCAGCAGTTATCCTTTCGGGGGCGACTACAATGAGCAGTTCTTC. It translates to CASSYPFGGDYNEQFF.